The text below deals with one T cell receptor (beta chain). The antigen remains undetermined. Germline values: CDR1 KGHSH, CDR2 LQKENI. The junction had 3 bases not matched to a gene; V was cut back by 4 bases and J by 1 base. The CDR3 is made up of 16 amino acids. Data came from immunoSEQ multiplex PCR; TCRdb stores just in-frame clones and leaves some out. The profile shows approximately 160,000 clones, approximately 90% of them singletons. This sample was included in a study of T cell responses to AZD1222 COVID-19 vaccine. Study outcomes and limitations: Donors were chiefly white British, with a greater number of females, and clonal diversity was perhaps underestimated. The repertoires were collected only after the peak T cell response. Among those given AZD1222, only 5 to 7 were seropositive at baseline. The study found vaccine-associated CD4 TCRs spanning spike, dominant at 160-218 and 743-854.

The source of this sequence is an adult in good health. Sequencing used peripheral blood, obtained on day 0 of AZD1222 vaccination. The chain recombines TRBV18 with TRBJ2-7; TRBD2 matches 14 bases. In DNA form, the CDR3 reads TGTGCCAGCTCACTCGGACTAGCGGGAGGTTCCTACGAGCAGTACTTC. Amino acid sequence: CASSLGLAGGSYEQYF.